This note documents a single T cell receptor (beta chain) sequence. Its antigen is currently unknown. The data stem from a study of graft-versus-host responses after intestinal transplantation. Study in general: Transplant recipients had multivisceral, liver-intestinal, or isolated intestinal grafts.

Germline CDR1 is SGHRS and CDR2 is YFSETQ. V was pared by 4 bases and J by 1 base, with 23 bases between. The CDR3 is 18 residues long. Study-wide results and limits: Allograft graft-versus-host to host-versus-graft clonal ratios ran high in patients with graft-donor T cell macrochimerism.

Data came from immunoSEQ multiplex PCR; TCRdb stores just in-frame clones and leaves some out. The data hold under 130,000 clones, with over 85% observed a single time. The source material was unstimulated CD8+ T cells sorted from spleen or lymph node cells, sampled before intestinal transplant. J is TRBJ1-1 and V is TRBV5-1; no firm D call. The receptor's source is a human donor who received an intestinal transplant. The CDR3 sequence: CASSLASHDFGTNTEAFF. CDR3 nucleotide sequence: TGCGCCAGCAGCCTGGCCAGCCACGACTTTGGCACGAACACTGAAGCTTTCTTT.